Reported below is one TCR beta chain. The data stem from a study of cytotoxic CD8 clonotypes in ibrutinib-treated CLL. Overall study: Response samples followed a median around 12 months of treatment, range 6 to 36.

V was clipped by 1 base and J by 3 bases, with 9 bases between them. The CDR3 length is 15 residues. Looked up from germline, CDR1 is MGHRA and CDR2 is YSYEKL. Assay used: immunoSEQ multiplex PCR; TCRdb lists only in-frame clones, some missing. The table lists 150,000 to 200,000 clones, about 88% of them singletons. This clonotype was sampled from a human donor with chronic lymphocytic leukemia. Specimen: PBMCs, collected at disease progression, from a patient treated with ibrutinib. The rearrangement joins TRBV4-1 to TRBJ2-2; the D is unclear. CDR3 region: CASSQVQDHTGELFF. CDR3 coding DNA: TGCGCCAGCAGCCAAGTCCAGGATCACACCGGGGAGCTGTTTTTT.